One sample yielded the 2 T cell receptor beta chains listed below, sequenced in a study of OX40 agonist ivuxolimab in advanced cancers. TCRdb's table, derived via immunoSEQ multiplex PCR, lists solely in-frame clones and lacks some. Among roughly 62,000 clones listed, 84% were seen once. Sequenced here: CD4+ or CD8+ T cells sorted from blood, sampled in a trial of the OX40 agonist ivuxolimab. All receptors derive from an adult with an advanced solid tumor such as melanoma, head and neck, liver or kidney cancer.

The rearrangement links TRBV2 to TRBJ1-4; 7 bases are shared with TRBD1. Unmatched junction bases numbered 13, after V lost 6 bases and J lost 6 bases. This CDR3 comprises 16 residues. CDR1 is SNHLY and CDR2 is FYNNEI in the germline V gene. CDR3 nucleotide sequence: TGTGCCAGCAGACCCGACATCACAGGGGTGTATGAAAAACTGTTTTTT. Encoded protein: CASRPDITGVYEKLFF. The whole variable domain, remainder taken from reference TRBV2 and TRBJ1-4, is EPEVTQTPSHQVTQMGQEVILRCVPISNHLYFYWYRQILGQKVEFLVSFYNNEISEKSEIFDDQFSVERPDGSNFTLKIRSTKLEDSAMYFCASRPDITGVYEKLFFGSGTQLSVL.

This clone was recorded once. The rearrangement joins TRBV9 to TRBJ1-2, with D perhaps matching TRBD1 (6 bases). V lost 2 bases and J 7 bases, leaving 12 bases between the germline ends. The germline V gene has CDR1 SGDLS and CDR2 YYNGEE. The CDR3 is made up of 13 amino acids. CDR3 sequence: CASSVAGARGYTF. In DNA form, the CDR3 reads TGTGCCAGCAGCGTCGCAGGGGCACGTGGCTACACCTTC.